This TCR beta chain was observed in a study of cytomegalovirus exposure and HLA in healthy donors. General study points: Highly shared variants forming one cluster were likely a sequencing artifact. The authors enumerated over 150 TCR beta chains as linked to cytomegalovirus.

Concerning this clone: Antigen: not known.

V gave up 3 bases and J gave up 4 bases; unmatched junction bases: 6. CDR1 and CDR2 from the germline V gene are SGDLS and YYNGEE. This CDR3 is built from 15 residues. Primers included in the PCR were 60 Vbeta and 13 Jbeta primers. The table came from immunoSEQ multiplex PCR; TCRdb's copy has only in-frame clones and leaves some out. The table includes approximately 190,000 clones, about four fifths detected once. The sequence was collected from a woman aged 18 to 35 in good health and CMV-seronegative. The sequenced sample was PBMCs. This chain joins TRBV9 and TRBJ2-7; 11 nucleotides line up with TRBD2. The CDR3 DNA reads TGTGCCAGCAGCGCGGGACTAGCGGACTTATACGAGCAGTACTTC. Its protein is CASSAGLADLYEQYF.